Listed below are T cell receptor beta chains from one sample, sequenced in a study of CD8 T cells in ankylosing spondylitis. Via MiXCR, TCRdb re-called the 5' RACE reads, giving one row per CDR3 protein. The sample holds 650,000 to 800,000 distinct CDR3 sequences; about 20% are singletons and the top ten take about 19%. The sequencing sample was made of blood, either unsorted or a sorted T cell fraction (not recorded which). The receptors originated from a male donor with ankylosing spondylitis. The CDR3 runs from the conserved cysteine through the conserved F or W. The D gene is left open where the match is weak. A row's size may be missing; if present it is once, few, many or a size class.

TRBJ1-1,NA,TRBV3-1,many,CASSRTGAVAEAFF,TGTGCCAGCAGCCGGACCGGGGCGGTCGCTGAAGCTTTCTTT
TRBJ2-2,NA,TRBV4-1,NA,CASSLGLAWELFF,TGCGCCAGCAGCCTGGGCTTAGCCTGGGAGCTGTTTTTT
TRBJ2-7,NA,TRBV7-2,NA,CASSLTRGGSSSYEQYF,TGTGCCAGCAGCTTAACGCGAGGCGGGTCTAGCTCCTACGAGCAGTACTTC
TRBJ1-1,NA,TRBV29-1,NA,CSARTREYTEAFF,TGCAGCGCTAGAACCCGGGAGTACACTGAAGCTTTCTTT
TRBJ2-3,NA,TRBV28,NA,CASSLDSWTDTQYF,TGTGCCAGCAGTTTGGACAGTTGGACAGATACGCAGTATTTT
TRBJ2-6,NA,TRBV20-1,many,CSARPFLVASGANVLTF,TGCAGTGCTAGACCGTTTTTGGTGGCCTCTGGGGCCAACGTCCTGACTTTC
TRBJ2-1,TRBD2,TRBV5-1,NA,CASSSSGDLSYNEQFF,TGCGCCAGCAGCTCAAGCGGGGACCTCTCCTACAATGAGCAGTTCTTC
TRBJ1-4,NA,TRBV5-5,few,CASSQPGLPEKLFF,TGTGCCAGCAGCCAGCCGGGGCTACCTGAAAAACTGTTTTTT
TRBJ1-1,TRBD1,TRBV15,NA,CATSRYQAGGFTEAFF,TGTGCCACCAGCAGGTACCAGGCAGGGGGCTTCACTGAAGCTTTCTTT
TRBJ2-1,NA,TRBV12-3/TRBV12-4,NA,CASSLGAADLNEQFF,TGTGCCAGCAGTTTAGGAGCAGCCGACCTCAATGAGCAGTTCTTC
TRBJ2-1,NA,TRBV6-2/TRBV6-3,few,CASSYLGGGTYNEQFF,TGTGCCAGCAGTTACTTAGGTGGCGGGACCTACAATGAGCAGTTCTTC
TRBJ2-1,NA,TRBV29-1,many,CSVEEIDNEQFF,TGCAGCGTTGAAGAGATCGACAATGAGCAGTTCTTC
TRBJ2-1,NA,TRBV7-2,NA,CASSNQRYNEQFF,TGTGCCAGCAGCAATCAGCGGTACAATGAGCAGTTCTTC
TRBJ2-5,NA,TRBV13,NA,CASSGGDQETQYF,TGTGCCAGCAGCGGAGGGGACCAAGAGACCCAGTACTTC
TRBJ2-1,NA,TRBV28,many,CASRDDFSYNEQFF,TGTGCCAGCAGGGATGATTTCTCCTACAATGAGCAGTTCTTC
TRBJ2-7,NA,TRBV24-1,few,CATSDSYEQYF,TGTGCCACCAGTGATTCCTACGAGCAGTACTTC
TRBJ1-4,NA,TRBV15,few,CAVPGSSEEKLFF,TGTGCCGTACCAGGTTCATCGGAAGAAAAACTGTTTTTT
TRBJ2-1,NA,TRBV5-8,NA,CASSSPRGRDYYNEQFF,TGTGCCAGCAGCTCCCCCCGGGGCAGGGATTACTACAATGAGCAGTTCTTC
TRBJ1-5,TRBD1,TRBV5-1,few,CASSWGRTGGDQPQHF,TGCGCCAGCAGCTGGGGCCGGACAGGGGGCGATCAGCCCCAGCATTTT
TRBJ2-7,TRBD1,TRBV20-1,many,CSATPTGGRVYEQYF,TGCAGTGCGACGCCCACAGGGGGCAGGGTGTACGAGCAGTACTTC
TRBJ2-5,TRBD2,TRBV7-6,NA,CASSLHGSGMQETQYF,TGTGCCAGCAGCTTACACGGTAGCGGGATGCAAGAGACCCAGTACTTC
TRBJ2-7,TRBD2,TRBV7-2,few,CASSYSSGAFEQYF,TGTGCCAGCAGCTACTCTAGCGGGGCCTTCGAGCAGTACTTC
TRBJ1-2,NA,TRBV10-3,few,CAINDRRVTYGYTF,TGTGCCATCAATGACAGGCGCGTCACTTATGGCTACACCTTC
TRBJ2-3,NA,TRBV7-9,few,CASSLDGRQDTQYF,TGTGCCAGCAGCCTGGACGGCCGGCAAGATACGCAGTATTTT
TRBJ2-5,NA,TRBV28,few,CASSLLGLGQQETQYF,TGTGCCAGCAGTTTATTGGGTTTGGGGCAGCAAGAGACCCAGTACTTC
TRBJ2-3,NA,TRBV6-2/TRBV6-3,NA,CASSYLTSSADTQYF,TGTGCCAGCAGTTACCTGACTAGTTCCGCAGATACGCAGTATTTT
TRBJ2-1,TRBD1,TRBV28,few,CASSSLGTGRNEQFF,TGTGCCAGCAGTTCCCTCGGGACAGGGCGCAATGAGCAGTTCTTC
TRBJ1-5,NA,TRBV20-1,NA,CSASPSGISYQPQHF,TGCAGTGCTAGCCCCAGTGGGATAAGCTATCAGCCCCAGCATTTT
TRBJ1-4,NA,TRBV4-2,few,CASSQEEGPPLYEKLFF,TGTGCCAGCAGCCAAGAAGAGGGGCCCCCTCTCTATGAAAAACTGTTTTTT
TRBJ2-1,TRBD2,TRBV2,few,CASSEEPRAGGDNEQFF,TGTGCCAGCAGTGAAGAGCCCCGGGCGGGAGGGGACAATGAGCAGTTCTTC
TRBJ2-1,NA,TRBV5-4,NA,CASSTSSAHNEQFF,TGTGCCAGCAGCACCTCTAGCGCCCACAATGAGCAGTTCTTC
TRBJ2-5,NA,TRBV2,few,CASSRWQETQYF,TGTGCCAGCAGTCGGTGGCAAGAGACCCAGTACTTC
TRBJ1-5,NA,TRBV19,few,CASGGGSNQPQHF,TGTGCCAGTGGAGGGGGAAGCAATCAGCCCCAGCATTTT
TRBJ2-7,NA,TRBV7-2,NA,CASSLPTLSYEQYF,TGTGCCAGCAGCTTACCAACCCTCTCCTACGAGCAGTACTTC
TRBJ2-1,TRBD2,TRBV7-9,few,CASSFSSGRGPNEQFF,TGTGCCAGCAGCTTCAGTAGCGGGAGAGGGCCGAATGAGCAGTTCTTC
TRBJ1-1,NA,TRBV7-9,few,CAPDVQGMNTEAFF,TGTGCCCCTGACGTGCAGGGTATGAACACTGAAGCTTTCTTT
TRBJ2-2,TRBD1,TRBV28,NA,CASSFWRQGNTGELFF,TGTGCCAGCAGTTTTTGGCGACAGGGAAACACCGGGGAGCTGTTTTTT